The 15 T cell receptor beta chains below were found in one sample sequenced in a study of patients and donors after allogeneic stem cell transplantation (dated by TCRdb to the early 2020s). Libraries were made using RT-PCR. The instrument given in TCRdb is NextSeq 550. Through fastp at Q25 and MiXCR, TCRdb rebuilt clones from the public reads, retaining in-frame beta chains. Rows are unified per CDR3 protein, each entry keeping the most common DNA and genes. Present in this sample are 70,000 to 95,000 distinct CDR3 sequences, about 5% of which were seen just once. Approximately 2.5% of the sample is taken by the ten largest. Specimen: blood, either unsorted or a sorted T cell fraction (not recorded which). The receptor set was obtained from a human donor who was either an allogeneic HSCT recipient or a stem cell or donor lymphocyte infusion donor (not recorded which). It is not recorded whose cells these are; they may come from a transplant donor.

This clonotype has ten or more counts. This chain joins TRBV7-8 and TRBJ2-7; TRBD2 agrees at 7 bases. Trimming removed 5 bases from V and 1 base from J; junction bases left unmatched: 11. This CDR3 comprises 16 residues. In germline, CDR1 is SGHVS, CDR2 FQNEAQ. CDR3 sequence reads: CASSPYRVAGSYEQYF. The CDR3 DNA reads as TGTGCCAGCAGCCCTTATAGGGTAGCGGGTTCCTACGAGCAGTACTTC.

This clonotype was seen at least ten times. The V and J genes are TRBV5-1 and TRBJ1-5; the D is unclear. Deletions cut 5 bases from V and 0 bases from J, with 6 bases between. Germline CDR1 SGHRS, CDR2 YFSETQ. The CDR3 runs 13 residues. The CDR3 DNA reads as TGCGCCAGCAGAGCTTCTAGCAATCAGCCCCAGCATTTT. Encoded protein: CASRASSNQPQHF.

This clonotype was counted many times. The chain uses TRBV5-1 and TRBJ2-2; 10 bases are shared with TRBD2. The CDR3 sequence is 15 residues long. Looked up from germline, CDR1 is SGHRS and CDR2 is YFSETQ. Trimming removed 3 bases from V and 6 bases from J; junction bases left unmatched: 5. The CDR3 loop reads CASSSSGRPPGELFF. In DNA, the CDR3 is TGCGCCAGCAGCTCTAGCGGGAGACCCCCCGGGGAGCTGTTTTTT.

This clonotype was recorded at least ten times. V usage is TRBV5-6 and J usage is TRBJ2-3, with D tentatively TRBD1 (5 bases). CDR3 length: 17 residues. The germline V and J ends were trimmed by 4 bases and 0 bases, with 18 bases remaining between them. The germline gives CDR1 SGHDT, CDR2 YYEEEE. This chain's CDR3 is CASSPSRTPSSTDTQYF. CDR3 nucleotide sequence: TGTGCCAGCAGCCCCTCGAGGACACCATCGAGCACAGATACGCAGTATTTT.

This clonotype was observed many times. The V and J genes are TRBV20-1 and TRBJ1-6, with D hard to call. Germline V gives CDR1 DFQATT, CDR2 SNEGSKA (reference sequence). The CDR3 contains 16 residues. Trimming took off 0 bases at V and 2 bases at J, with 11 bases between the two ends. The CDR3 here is CSARDRSQTYNSPLHF. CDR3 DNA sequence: TGCAGTGCTAGAGATCGTAGCCAGACCTATAATTCACCCCTCCACTTT.

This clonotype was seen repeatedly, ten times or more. The CDR3, as DNA: TGTGCCATCAGTGACCTGCAGAACTCTGGGGCCAACGTCCTGACTTTC. Protein sequence: CAISDLQNSGANVLTF. This chain connects TRBV10-3 to TRBJ2-6; D is ambiguous. V gave up 3 bases and J gave up 0 bases, with 9 bases separating them. Germline CDR1 ENHRY, CDR2 SYGVKD. The CDR3 sequence is 16 residues long.

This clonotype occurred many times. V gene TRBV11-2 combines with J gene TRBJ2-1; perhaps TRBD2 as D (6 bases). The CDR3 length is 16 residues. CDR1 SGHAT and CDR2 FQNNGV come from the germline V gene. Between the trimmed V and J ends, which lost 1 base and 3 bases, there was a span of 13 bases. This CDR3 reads CASSLGYTSSYNEQFF. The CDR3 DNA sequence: TGTGCCAGCAGCTTAGGGTACACTAGCAGCTACAATGAGCAGTTCTTC.

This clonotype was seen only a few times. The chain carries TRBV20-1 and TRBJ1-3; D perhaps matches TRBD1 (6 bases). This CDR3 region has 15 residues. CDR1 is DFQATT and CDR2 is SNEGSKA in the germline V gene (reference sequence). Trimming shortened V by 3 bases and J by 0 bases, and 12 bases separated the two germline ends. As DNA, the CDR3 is TGCAGTGCTAGCGCGGACAGCTTCTCTGGAAACACCATATATTTT. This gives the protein CSASADSFSGNTIYF.

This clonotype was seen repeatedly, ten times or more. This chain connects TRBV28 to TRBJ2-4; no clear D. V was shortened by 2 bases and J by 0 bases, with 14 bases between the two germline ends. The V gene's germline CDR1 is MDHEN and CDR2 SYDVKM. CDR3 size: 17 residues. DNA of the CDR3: TGTGCCAGCAGTTTACGGTCATACGGTAAAGCCAAAAACATTCAGTACTTC. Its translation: CASSLRSYGKAKNIQYF.

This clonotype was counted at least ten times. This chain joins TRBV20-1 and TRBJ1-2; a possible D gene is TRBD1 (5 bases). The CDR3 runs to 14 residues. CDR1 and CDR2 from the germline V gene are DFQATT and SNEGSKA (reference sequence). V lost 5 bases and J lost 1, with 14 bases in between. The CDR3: CSADRQSNNYGYTF. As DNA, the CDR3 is TGCAGTGCTGATAGACAGTCCAATAACTATGGCTACACCTTC.

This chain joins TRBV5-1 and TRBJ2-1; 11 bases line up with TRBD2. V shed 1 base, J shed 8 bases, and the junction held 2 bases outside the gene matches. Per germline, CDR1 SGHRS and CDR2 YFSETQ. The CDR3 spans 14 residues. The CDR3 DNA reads TGCGCCAGCAGCTTGACTAGCGGGAGTGATGAGCAGTTCTTC. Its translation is CASSLTSGSDEQFF.

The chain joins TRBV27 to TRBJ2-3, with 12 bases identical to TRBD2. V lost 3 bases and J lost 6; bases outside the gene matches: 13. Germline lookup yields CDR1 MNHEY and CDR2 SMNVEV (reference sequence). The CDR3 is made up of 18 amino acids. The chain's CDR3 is CASSFTPGTSGSADTQYF. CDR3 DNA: TGTGCCAGCAGTTTCACTCCCGGGACTAGCGGGTCCGCCGATACGCAGTATTTT.

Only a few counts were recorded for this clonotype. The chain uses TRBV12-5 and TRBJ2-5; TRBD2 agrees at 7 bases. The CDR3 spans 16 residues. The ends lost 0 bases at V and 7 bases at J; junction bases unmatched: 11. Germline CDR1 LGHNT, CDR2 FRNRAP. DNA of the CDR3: TGTGCTAGTGGTTTGGTACTAGGCGGGAGTGGCGGGACCCAGTACTTC. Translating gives CASGLVLGGSGGTQYF.

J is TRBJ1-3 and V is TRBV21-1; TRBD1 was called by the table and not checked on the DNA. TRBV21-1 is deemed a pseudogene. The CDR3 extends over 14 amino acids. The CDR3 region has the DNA TGTGCCAGCAGCCGGGACGGGCCGGGAAACACCATATATTTT. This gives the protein CASSRDGPGNTIYF.

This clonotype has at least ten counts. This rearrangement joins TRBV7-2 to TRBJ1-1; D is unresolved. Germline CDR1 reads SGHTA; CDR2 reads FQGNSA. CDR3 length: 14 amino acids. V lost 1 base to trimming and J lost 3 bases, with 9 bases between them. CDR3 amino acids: CASSLEGRYTEAFF. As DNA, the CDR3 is TGTGCCAGCAGCTTAGAAGGAAGGTACACTGAAGCTTTCTTT.